A selection of T cell receptor beta chains follows, all from one sample in a study of blood T cell repertoires in COVID-19. Method: immunoSEQ multiplex PCR; TCRdb's copy keeps in-frame clones and lacks some. This sample has about 260,000 clones; about 88% occur once, and the top ten carry 3.6%. The sequencing sample was made of peripheral blood. The source is a young man with active or convalescent COVID-19. Each CDR3 is given with its conserved first and last residue. D genes are given only for firm matches. Size tells how often a clone was seen (once, few, many) or the class of an expanded clone, and some rows leave it out.

size	V	D	J	DNA	CDR3
.	TRBV6-5	TRBD1	TRBJ2-7	TGTGCCAGCAGCTGGACAGGGGACTCCTACGAGCAGTACTTC	CASSWTGDSYEQYF
.	TRBV7-9	.	TRBJ2-5	TGTGCCAGCAGCTTTAGACTGGGAGAGACCCAGTACTTC	CASSFRLGETQYF
.	TRBV10-3	.	TRBJ1-1	TGTGCCATCAGTGAGTCTGGGGGGGCTTTCTTT	CAISESGGAFF
few	TRBV30	TRBD1	TRBJ1-2	TGTGCCTGGAGCTACAGGGGCGGCTATGGCTACACCTTC	CAWSYRGGYGYTF
.	TRBV5-4	.	TRBJ2-7	TGTGCCAGCAGCTATCGGGAAGGTCCCGAGCAGTACTTC	CASSYREGPEQYF
.	TRBV6-5	.	TRBJ2-5	TGTGCCAGCAGCCCCGACCGCGGGGCAGAGACCCAGTACTTC	CASSPDRGAETQYF
.	TRBV2	.	TRBJ1-6	TGTGCCACCACACCCCCGCTCGGGTCACCCCTCCACTTT	CATTPPLGSPLHF
.	TRBV4-1	.	TRBJ1-2	TGCGCCAGCAGCCAAGGGGGGGGAGGCTATGGCTACACCTTC	CASSQGGGGYGYTF
few	TRBV18	.	TRBJ2-1	TGTGCCAGCTCACCAACCCTGCGGGAAGGTGAGCAGTTCTTC	CASSPTLREGEQFF
once	TRBV6-5	TRBD1	TRBJ2-5	TGTGCCAGCATCAGAGACAGGGGTGAGACCCAGTACTTC	CASIRDRGETQYF
.	TRBV5-4	.	TRBJ2-2	TGTGCCACCGAGACGAGAATGTCAGGTGGAACCGGGGAGCTGTTTTTT	CATETRMSGGTGELFF
once	TRBV28	.	TRBJ1-5	TGTGCCAGCAACCTGGACAGACCTAGCAATCAGCCCCAGCATTTT	CASNLDRPSNQPQHF
.	TRBV11-2	TRBD1	TRBJ1-1	TGTGCCAGCAGCACAGGGGGGACAGGGGGTCTCAACACTGAAGCTTTCTTT	CASSTGGTGGLNTEAFF
.	TRBV10-3	.	TRBJ1-4	TGTGCCACCAGGAGAGGGCCTGAGGATGAAAAACTGTTTTTT	CATRRGPEDEKLFF
.	TRBV9	.	TRBJ1-1	TGTGCCAGCAGTTACATACCGAACACTGAAGCTTTCTTT	CASSYIPNTEAFF
.	TRBV2	.	TRBJ1-4	TGTGCCAGCAGAGCCCGGACAGCCCGGCACGAAAAACTGTTTTTT	CASRARTARHEKLFF
.	TRBV5-1	.	TRBJ1-1	TGCGCCAGCAGCTTGGGAGGGAAGAACACTGAAGCTTTCTTT	CASSLGGKNTEAFF
.	TRBV3-1/TRBV3-2	TRBD1	TRBJ2-7	TGTGCCAGTACCGGGACAGGGGCCCGGGAGCAGTACTTC	CASTGTGAREQYF
.	TRBV5-1	TRBD1	TRBJ2-3	TGCGCCAGCAGCTTAACCAGACAGGGGACAGATACGCAGTATTTT	CASSLTRQGTDTQYF
.	TRBV24-1	TRBD2	TRBJ2-7	TGTGCCACCAGGACTAGCGGACCTTACGAGCAGTACTTC	CATRTSGPYEQYF
.	TRBV6-1	.	TRBJ1-5	TGTGCCAGCAGTGAGGGGCCCGATCAGCCCCAGCATTTT	CASSEGPDQPQHF
.	TRBV24-1	TRBD1	TRBJ2-5	TGTGCCACCAGTGACCCGGGACAGGGTGTCGAGACCCAGTACTTC	CATSDPGQGVETQYF
.	TRBV10-3	TRBD2	TRBJ2-3	TGTGCCATCAGTGTGGGAGCGGGGAGCACAGATACGCAGTATTTT	CAISVGAGSTDTQYF
.	TRBV25-1	.	TRBJ1-1	TGTGCCAGCAGTGAACGAAAGGGGCTTGAAGCTTTCTTT	CASSERKGLEAFF
.	TRBV10-3	.	TRBJ1-5	TGTGCCACAGTACAGGAGTCGGTTCAGCCCCAGCATTTT	CATVQESVQPQHF
.	TRBV25-1	.	TRBJ1-2	TGTGCCAGCAGTGAATGGGTATGGGCTAATGGCTACACCTTC	CASSEWVWANGYTF
once	TRBV4-2	TRBD2	TRBJ2-3	TGTGCCAGCAGCCAAGAAACGGTAGCGGGAGAACCAGATACGCAGTATTTT	CASSQETVAGEPDTQYF
.	TRBV6-5	TRBD1	TRBJ1-1	TGTGCCAGCCGTCCAGGGGGTAACACTGAAGCTTTCTTT	CASRPGGNTEAFF
.	TRBV7-6	.	TRBJ1-6	TGTGCCAGCAGCTTATCCGCCGCGGGAGTAAATTCACCCCTCCACTTT	CASSLSAAGVNSPLHF
.	TRBV30	.	TRBJ2-3	TGTGCCTGGTCCACAGGAGATACGCAGTATTTT	CAWSTGDTQYF
.	TRBV19	.	TRBJ1-5	TGTGCCAGTAGGCCCCTCAGGCGGGAGCAGCCCCAGCATTTT	CASRPLRREQPQHF
.	TRBV5-1	.	TRBJ2-3	TGCGCCAGCAGCTTGGGCGGCCGCACAGATACGCAGTATTTT	CASSLGGRTDTQYF
.	TRBV10-3	.	TRBJ2-7	TGTGCCATCAGCGTCGTGGGGAGCGAGCAGTACTTC	CAISVVGSEQYF